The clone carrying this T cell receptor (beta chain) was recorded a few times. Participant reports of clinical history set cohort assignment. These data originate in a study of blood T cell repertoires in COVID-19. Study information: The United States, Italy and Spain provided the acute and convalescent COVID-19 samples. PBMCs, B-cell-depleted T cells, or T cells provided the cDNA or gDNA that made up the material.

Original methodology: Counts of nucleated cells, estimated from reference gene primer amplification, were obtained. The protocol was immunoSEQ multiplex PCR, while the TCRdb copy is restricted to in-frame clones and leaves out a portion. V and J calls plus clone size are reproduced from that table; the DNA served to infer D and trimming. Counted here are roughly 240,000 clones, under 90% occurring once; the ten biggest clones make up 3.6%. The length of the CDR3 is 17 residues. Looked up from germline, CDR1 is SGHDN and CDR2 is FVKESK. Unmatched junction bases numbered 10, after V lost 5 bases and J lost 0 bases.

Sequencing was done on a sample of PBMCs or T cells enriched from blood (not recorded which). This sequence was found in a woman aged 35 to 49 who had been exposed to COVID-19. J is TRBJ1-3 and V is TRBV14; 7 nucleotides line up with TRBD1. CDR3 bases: TGTGCCAGCAGCTATCGGGACAGCGGGGGCTCTGGAAACACCATATATTTT. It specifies CASSYRDSGGSGNTIYF. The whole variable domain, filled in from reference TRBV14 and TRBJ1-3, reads EAGVTQFPSHSVIEKGQTVTLRCDPISGHDNLYWYRRVMGKEIKFLLHFVKESKQDESGMPNNRFLAERTGGTYSTLKVQPAELEDSGVYFCASSYRDSGGSGNTIYFGEGSWLTVV.